The 6 T cell receptor beta chains in this list originate from one sample, sequenced in a study of regulatory T cells in long-lasting Graves disease. Time point noted: newly diagnosed GD, antithyroid drugs for less than 3 months. With RNA extracted from PBMCs as input, the TCR library was made. In building TCR beta libraries, iRepertoire HTBI primers were used together with Arm-PCR of CDR3 regions. TCRdb itself ran the multiplex PCR reads through MiXCR, one entry per CDR3 protein. Among fewer than 650,000 distinct CDR3 sequences, about 16% were seen once, and the ten largest hold under 20%. These data were likewise used in another study, on T cells in Graves' hyperthyroidism and ophthalmopathy.

Specimen: peripheral blood mononuclear cells (PBMCs), collected at new diagnosis, from a patient treated with antithyroid drugs. The receptors stem from a woman aged 30 to 39 with Graves disease.

This chain connects TRBV4-1 to TRBJ2-1; D gene unclear. The CDR3 spans 13 residues. V lost 2 bases, J lost 8 bases, and 10 bases lay in between. CDR1 MGHRA and CDR2 YSYEKL come from the germline V gene. This CDR3 is CASSQLVADEQFF. Written as DNA, the CDR3 is TGCGCCAGCAGCCAACTGGTAGCCGATGAGCAGTTCTTC.

On this clonotype itself: An end of the junction differs from the germline gene, which may be a read error. The gene calls are TRBV2 and TRBJ2-1, with a weak D call TRBD1 (5 bases). Germline-derived CDR1 and CDR2 are SNHLY and FYNNEI. The CDR3 loop spans 16 amino acids. CDR3 sequence reads: CASSPSRVASYDEQFF. The CDR3 DNA reads TGTGCCAGCAGTCCATCCAGGGTCGCCTCCTACGATGAGCAGTTCTTC.

This clonotype showed up just a few times. The genes are TRBV5-8 and TRBJ2-7, with D hard to call. CDR1 SGHTS and CDR2 YDEGEE come from the germline V gene. V shed 2 bases and J shed 1 base, with 10 bases lying between them. This CDR3 is 14 amino acids long. The CDR3 DNA is TGTGCCAGCAGCTTTCAGGCAGCATCCTACGAGCAGTACTTC. This encodes CASSFQAASYEQYF.

The V call is TRBV12-3 or TRBV12-4, the J call TRBJ2-1, with 8 bases that match TRBD1. The CDR3 sequence is 17 residues long. Unmatched junction bases numbered 15, after V lost 2 bases and J lost 9 bases. The CDR3 nucleotides read TGTGCCAGCAGTTTAACCCTCGGCAGGGGGCTACCGGGTGAGCAGTTCTTC. Protein: CASSLTLGRGLPGEQFF.

This clonotype was counted between two and nine times. The chain joins TRBV20-1 to TRBJ2-5; D not certain. The ends were cut back, 3 bases at V and 7 bases at J, with 12 bases in the middle. Germline V gene lookup returns CDR1 DFQATT and CDR2 SNEGSKA (reference sequence). CDR3 size: 12 residues. In DNA form, the CDR3 reads TGCAGTGCTAGCGGTTCGATGGGGACCCAGTACTTC. This codes for CSASGSMGTQYF.

The gene calls are TRBV7-3 and TRBJ2-4; tentative D call: TRBD1 (5 bases). The CDR3 is 13 residues long. CDR1 is SGHTA, CDR2 FQGTGA, per germline. V lost 4 bases and J 9 bases, leaving 13 bases between the germline ends. The CDR3 loop reads CASSSSGSPIQYF. The CDR3 region has the DNA TGTGCCAGCAGCTCGTCAGGGTCTCCCATTCAGTACTTC. Full variable domain (remainder filled in from reference TRBV7-3 and TRBJ2-4): GAGVSQTPSNKVTEKGKYVELRCDPISGHTALYWYRQSLGQGPEFLIYFQGTGAADDSGLPNDRFFAVRPEGSVSTLKIQRTERGDSAVYLCASSSSGSPIQYFGAGTRLSVL.